These 13 T cell receptor beta chains originate from one sample sequenced in a study of blood T cell repertoires in COVID-19. Sequencing used immunoSEQ multiplex PCR; TCRdb keeps in-frame clones, though not all of them. The repertoire includes fewer than 300,000 clones, 70% to 90% of them detected once, and 0.85% to 0.9% sits in the top ten. Sequencing was performed on peripheral blood. The receptor set was obtained from a human donor with COVID-19, enrolled during active disease. The donor label of this sample is uncertain.

The chain recombines TRBV27 with TRBJ2-7; maybe TRBD1 (6 bases). Germline V lookup: CDR1 MNHEY, CDR2 SMNVEV (reference sequence). CDR3 size: 15 residues. Trimming stripped 6 bases from V and 0 bases from J, with 15 bases between. The CDR3 sequence is CASRGTGTGSYEQYF. The CDR3 nucleotides read TGTGCCAGCAGGGGCACAGGGACGGGCTCCTACGAGCAGTACTTC.

This chain connects TRBV29-1 to TRBJ1-2; D unclear. Germline V gene lookup returns CDR1 SQVTM and CDR2 ANQGSEA. Deletions cut 3 bases from V and 8 bases from J, with 7 bases between. The CDR3 loop spans 10 amino acids. CDR3 nucleotide sequence: TGCAGCGTTGACCCTAGGGGCTACACCTTC. It codes for CSVDPRGYTF.

The chain couples TRBV6-2 or TRBV6-3 to TRBJ2-2; possible D gene TRBD2, 5 bases. This CDR3 comprises 16 residues. The V end lost 5 bases, the J end lost 2 bases, and 15 bases lay between the germline ends. Per germline, CDR1 MNHEY and CDR2 SVGEGT. The CDR3 region is CASSDLSRLNTGELFF. The CDR3 coding sequence is TGTGCCAGCAGTGACCTCTCTAGACTAAACACCGGGGAGCTGTTTTTT.

The rearrangement uses TRBV21-1 and TRBJ1-4; no DNA check was done on the table's D call, TRBD1. TRBV21-1 is recorded as a pseudogene. CDR3 length: 18 amino acids. The CDR3 sequence is CASSNLNEGAPTNEKLFF. In nucleotides, the CDR3 is TGTGCCAGCAGCAATCTGAATGAGGGGGCGCCGACTAATGAAAAACTGTTTTTT.

The J gene is TRBJ2-5, the V gene TRBV2; a weak D match, TRBD2 (7 bases). V was pared by 3 bases and J by 6 bases, with 20 bases between. Germline V gives CDR1 SNHLY, CDR2 FYNNEI. This CDR3 region has 16 residues. Here the CDR3 DNA reads TGTGCCAGCAGTGATGGGAGGGCCAGGGGCGTGAAGACCCAGTACTTC. Its translation: CASSDGRARGVKTQYF.

The chain carries TRBV6-2 or TRBV6-3 and TRBJ1-1, with a tentative D call TRBD1 (5 bases). The CDR3 has 13 amino acids. Germline CDR1 is MNHEY and CDR2 is SVGEGT. The V gene lost 5 bases and the J gene lost 6 bases, with 13 bases spanning the gap. The CDR3 DNA follows: TGTGCCAGCAGTCTGGGGACTACAGCTGAAGCTTTCTTT. It encodes CASSLGTTAEAFF.

The chain combines TRBV6-2 or TRBV6-3 with TRBJ2-7; perhaps TRBD2 as D (6 bases). The CDR3 extends over 16 amino acids. The V gene lost 0 bases and the J gene lost 9 bases, with 21 bases spanning the gap. Germline assignment: CDR1 MNHEY and CDR2 SVGEGT. The CDR3 loop is CASSYSTTRSYDGQYF. Here the CDR3 DNA reads TGTGCCAGCAGTTACTCGACGACTAGATCCTACGATGGGCAGTACTTC.

The genes are TRBV19 and TRBJ2-1, with a possible D match to TRBD2 (6 bases). The CDR3 is made up of 15 amino acids. CDR1 LNHDA and CDR2 SQIVND come from the germline V gene (reference sequence). The germline V and J ends were trimmed by 3 bases and 5 bases, with 14 bases remaining between them. The CDR3 coding sequence is TGTGCCAGTAGTATTGGTCGCGGGGTCAACAATGAGCAGTTCTTC. Translation gives CASSIGRGVNNEQFF.

The chain recombines TRBV9 with TRBJ2-3; tentative D call: TRBD2 (6 bases). V dropped 2 bases and J dropped 5 bases, with 15 bases sitting between them. Per the germline V gene, CDR1 is SGDLS and CDR2 is YYNGEE. The CDR3 has 15 amino acids. Here the CDR3 DNA reads TGTGCCAGCAGCGTTGGAAACGGGCGGGGAGATACGCAGTATTTT. Its protein is CASSVGNGRGDTQYF.

This rearrangement joins TRBV10-3 to TRBJ1-5; 10 positions match TRBD1. This CDR3 has 15 amino acids. The germline CDR1 and CDR2 sequences are ENHRY and SYGVKD. Trimming at V came to 8 bases and at J to 0 bases, leaving 4 bases not matched to a gene. CDR3 sequence (DNA): TGTGCCATCGGACAGGGGGGGGATAGCAATCAGCCCCAGCATTTT. Its protein is CAIGQGGDSNQPQHF.

The chain joins TRBV5-4 to TRBJ2-3; 10 bases fit TRBD2. V trimming: 4 bases; J trimming: 0 bases; junction bases outside the gene matches: 2. CDR1 and CDR2 (germline): SGHNT, YYREEE (reference sequence). The CDR3 runs 15 residues. The CDR3 spells CASSRTSGSTDTQYF. For the CDR3, the DNA is TGTGCCAGCAGCAGGACTAGCGGTAGCACAGATACGCAGTATTTT.

V usage is TRBV28 and J usage is TRBJ1-2; D perhaps matches TRBD1 (5 bases). Trimming removed 6 bases at V and 6 bases at J, with 17 bases between. The germline V gene encodes CDR1 MDHEN and CDR2 SYDVKM. CDR3 size: 14 residues. The CDR3 nucleotides read TGTGCCAGCAGACTCCCCGGGGGTATGGATGGCTACACCTTC. Protein: CASRLPGGMDGYTF.

The CDR3 sequence is CASSIGLDHNEQFF. CDR3 DNA: TGTGCCAGTAGTATAGGTCTAGACCACAATGAGCAGTTCTTC. The V call is TRBV19, the J call TRBJ2-1; D is ambiguous. CDR1 and CDR2 (germline): LNHDA, SQIVND (reference sequence). The V gene lost 1 base and the J gene lost 5 bases, with 9 bases spanning the gap. The CDR3 spans 14 residues.